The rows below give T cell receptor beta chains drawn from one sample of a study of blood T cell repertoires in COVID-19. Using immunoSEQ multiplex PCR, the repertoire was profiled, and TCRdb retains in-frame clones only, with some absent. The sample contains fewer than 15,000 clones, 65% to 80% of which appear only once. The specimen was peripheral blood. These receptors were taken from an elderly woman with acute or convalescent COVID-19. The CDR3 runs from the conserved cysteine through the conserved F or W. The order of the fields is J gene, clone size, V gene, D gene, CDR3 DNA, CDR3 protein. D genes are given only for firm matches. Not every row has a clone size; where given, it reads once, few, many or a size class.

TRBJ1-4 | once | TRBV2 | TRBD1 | TGTGCCAGCAGTGGTGGGCGATGGACAGGAGAGCCAACTAATGAAAAACTGTTTTTT | CASSGGRWTGEPTNEKLFF
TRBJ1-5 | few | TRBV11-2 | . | TGTGCCAGCAGCTCCGGGGGGGATCAGCCCCAGCATTTT | CASSSGGDQPQHF
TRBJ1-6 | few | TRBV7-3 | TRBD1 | TGTGCCAGCAGCGTAGGGACAGCCAATTCACCCCTCCACTTT | CASSVGTANSPLHF
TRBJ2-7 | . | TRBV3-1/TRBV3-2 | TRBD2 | TGTGCCAGCAGCCCAACCTACTCCGGGACTAGCAACGAGCAGTACTTC | CASSPTYSGTSNEQYF
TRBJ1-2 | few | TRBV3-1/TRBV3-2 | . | TGTGCCAGCAGGAGTTCAGGGGCCTATGGCTACACCTTC | CASRSSGAYGYTF
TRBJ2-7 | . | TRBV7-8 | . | TGTGCCAGCAGCGTCCGACAGCGCTCCTACGAGCAGTACTTC | CASSVRQRSYEQYF
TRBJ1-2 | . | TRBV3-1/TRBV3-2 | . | TGTGCCAGCAGCTCAGTATATGGCTACACCTTC | CASSSVYGYTF
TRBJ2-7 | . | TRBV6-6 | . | TGTGCCAGCAGTTCCAGGGCGAACTACGAGCAGTACTTC | CASSSRANYEQYF
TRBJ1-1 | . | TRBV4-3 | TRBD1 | TGCGCCAGCAGCCAAGAGACAGGGGGGGGGTCCACTGAAGCTTTCTTT | CASSQETGGGSTEAFF
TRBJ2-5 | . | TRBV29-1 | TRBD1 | TGCAGCGTTGAAGTACAGGGGGAGACCCAGTACTTC | CSVEVQGETQYF
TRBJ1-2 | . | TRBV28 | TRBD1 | TGTGCCAGCAGTCTGCCGACAGGGCACAGCTATGGCTACACCTTC | CASSLPTGHSYGYTF
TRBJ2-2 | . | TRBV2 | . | TGTGCCAGCAGTGAATTGGGGGGCACCGGGGAGCTGTTTTTT | CASSELGGTGELFF
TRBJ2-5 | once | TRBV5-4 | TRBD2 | TGTGCCAGCAGCTTGGACCCTAGCGGGGAAAGAGAGACCCAGTACTTC | CASSLDPSGERETQYF
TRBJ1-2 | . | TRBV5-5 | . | TGTGCCAGCAGCTTGTCGGGGAGCTATGGCTACACCTTC | CASSLSGSYGYTF
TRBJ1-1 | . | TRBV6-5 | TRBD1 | TGTGCCAGCAGCGGAGCCGGGACAGGAAATGAAGCTTTCTTT | CASSGAGTGNEAFF
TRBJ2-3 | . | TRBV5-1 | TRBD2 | TGCGCCAGCAGCCTAGCGGGGGACACAGATACGCAGTATTTT | CASSLAGDTDTQYF
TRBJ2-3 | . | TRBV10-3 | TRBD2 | TGTGCCATAGCGGGGCGTCCAGATACGCAGTATTTT | CAIAGRPDTQYF
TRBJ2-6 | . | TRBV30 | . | TGTGCCTGGAGTGTACACCTCCAGGTCGGGGCCAACGTCCTGACTTTC | CAWSVHLQVGANVLTF
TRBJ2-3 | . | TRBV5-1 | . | TGCGCCAGCAGCCCGGATCTAGTCAGGGCAGATACGCAGTATTTT | CASSPDLVRADTQYF
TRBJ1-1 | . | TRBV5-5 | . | TGTGCCAGCAGCTGGGGGAGGCGAGGCACTGAAGCTTTCTTT | CASSWGRRGTEAFF